This is a list of T cell receptor beta chains from one sample in a study of response to subunit inactivated influenza vaccine. A single record per CDR3 protein comes from TCRdb applying MiXCR to the RT-PCR reads. This sample has over 400,000 distinct CDR3 sequences, with about 10% found just once. Sequenced here: PBMCs from blood, sampled more than 35 days after vaccination. The receptors come from a man between 50 and 59 years old who received an inactivated influenza vaccine. The CDR3 runs from the conserved cysteine through the conserved F or W. D genes are given only for firm matches. Where a row states a size, it is once, few, many or the class of an expanded clone; other rows omit it.

>TRBJ2-2|TRBV2|-|few
CATGGGAHTGELFF
TGTGCCACTGGTGGCGGCGCTCACACCGGGGAGCTGTTTTTT
>TRBJ2-6|TRBV20-1|TRBD1|few
CSVHRGPGANVLTF
TGCAGTGTTCACAGGGGGCCTGGGGCCAACGTCCTGACTTTC
>TRBJ2-5|TRBV12-3/TRBV12-4|-|-
CASSFYAKETQYF
TGTGCCAGCAGTTTTTATGCGAAGGAGACCCAGTACTTC
>TRBJ2-7|TRBV20-1|TRBD2|-
CSATGTSANPYEQYF
TGCAGTGCTACCGGGACTAGCGCGAACCCCTACGAGCAGTACTTC
>TRBJ1-3|TRBV15|-|-
CATSRDRAGGNTIYF
TGTGCCACCAGCAGAGACAGGGCGGGTGGAAACACCATATATTTT
>TRBJ1-4|TRBV12-3/TRBV12-4|TRBD1|few
CASSPGTGVSEKLFF
TGTGCCAGCAGTCCGGGGACAGGGGTATCTGAAAAACTGTTTTTT
>TRBJ2-1|TRBV6-5|TRBD1|many
CASSYSGTGTPQFF
TGTGCCAGCAGTTACTCAGGGACAGGCACGCCCCAGTTCTTC
>TRBJ2-7|TRBV28|-|few
CATMDSYEQYF
TGTGCCACCATGGACAGCTACGAGCAGTACTTC
>TRBJ1-1|TRBV6-2/TRBV6-3|-|few
CASSYGPSWGTEAFF
TGTGCCAGCAGTTACGGGCCCTCCTGGGGGACTGAAGCCTTCTTT
>TRBJ1-5|TRBV3-1|-|-
CASAPGTRNQPQHF
TGTGCCAGCGCCCCAGGGACACGCAATCAGCCCCAGCATTTT
>TRBJ2-5|TRBV5-6|TRBD2|few
CASSLGLAGGKETQYF
TGTGCCAGCAGCTTGGGACTAGCGGGGGGGAAAGAGACCCAGTACTTC